This T cell receptor (beta chain) was recovered during a study of blood T cell repertoires in COVID-19. Germline-derived CDR1 and CDR2 are SGHAT and FQNNGV. Trimming shortened V by 3 bases and J by 3 bases, and 17 bases separated the two germline ends. This CDR3 comprises 16 residues. Per the original methods: Estimated nucleated cell counts came from reference gene primer amplification. The protocol was immunoSEQ multiplex PCR, while the TCRdb copy is restricted to in-frame clones and leaves out a portion. V and J calls and clone size come straight from that table; D and trimming were deduced from the DNA. The sample consists of fewer than 300,000 clones, 86% of them appearing once.

Sequenced material: peripheral blood. The gene calls are TRBV11-2 and TRBJ1-1; D gene ambiguous. The TCR comes from a man aged 35 to 55 who had recovered from COVID-19. CDR3 sequence: CASSFGHRSWDTEAFF. CDR3 nucleotides: TGTGCCAGCAGCTTTGGGCATCGCTCGTGGGACACTGAAGCTTTCTTT.